The entry below gives a single T cell receptor beta chain sequence along with its context. Its target is unknown. Per the germline V gene, CDR1 is MDHEN and CDR2 is SYDVKM. CDR3 length: 14 amino acids. Trimming shortened V by 2 bases and J by 1 base, and 9 bases separated the two germline ends. The entry originates in a study of shared clonotypes between healthy human individuals. As defined, naive CD8 cells were CD45RO-negative and positively selected for CCR7, with terminally differentiated effector memory CD45RA+ cells excluded. Overall study results and limits: The sharing of 4.5% to 5% of naive CD4 clonotypes was seen across a handful of donors. Generation of non-shared clonotypes was less probable than generation of clonotypes shared by all four donors.

Produced via immunoSEQ multiplex PCR; TCRdb's table is partial and in-frame only. The sample gives under 600,000 clones, nearly 98% of which show up once; 0.3% is in the top ten. The rearrangement uses TRBV28 and TRBJ2-7, with a tentative D call TRBD1 (5 bases). The receptor comes from a man under 40 in good health. The sequencing input was naive CD8+ T cells sorted from blood. CDR3 loop: CASSLGQGSYEQYF. CDR3 in DNA: TGTGCCAGCAGTTTAGGGCAGGGATCCTACGAGCAGTACTTC.